Given below is one T cell receptor beta chain in context. It has no known antigen specificity. Per-base qualities were not stored, and no clone one base away is much larger. The immunoSEQ hsTCRB v3.0 assay was used at survey level resolution for TRB variable region sequencing. TRB sequencing targeted a depth of about 35,000-50,000 T-cell genomes per sample. TRB libraries were pooled and sequenced on an Illumina MiSeq using a v3 150-cycle kit. Regarding the original processing steps: Repertoire analysis was performed in R inside a reproducible Nextflow workflow that covered QC, data transformation and analysis. LymphoSeq2, an R package for exploring AIRR-Seq data, was used to implement custom analyses. A few samples that yielded fewer than 5000 total TRB sequences were excluded, so that fewer than 200 HIV repertoires were analyzed. Among the roughly 190 retained HIV repertoires, approximately 59 were collected before ART initiation and approximately 130 after ART initiation. Repertoires were downsampled to 5000 TRB nucleotide sequences, with summary statistics averaged over 100 downsampling iterations. Only TRB sequences with CDR3 regions of at least seven amino acids were retained for analysis. Diversity was assessed using a clonality score derived from Shannon entropy and using the Gini coefficient. In the repertoire networks, any two of the top 5000 CDR3 amino acid sequences were connected whenever the two sequences differed by an edit distance of one. For TRB CDR3 amino acid sequences, antigen specificity groups and MHC restriction were predicted with GLIPH2. To flag known associations with CMV, EBV, HIV or tissue antigens, CDR3 amino acid sequences were compared against VDJdb and McPAS-TCR. Pre-ART, post-ART and control groups were compared with Wilcoxon signed-rank tests and Holm-Bonferroni correction. TCRdb holds this immuneACCESS table with in-frame rearrangements only. Some clones are missing; in checked studies, unresolved V genes explain under half, and the rest has no known cause. That table gives V, J and clone size, and the DNA gave D and trimming. Counted in this sample were about 20,000 clones; approximately 90% of them appeared once. Of the sample, about 9% is held by the ten largest clones.

Inclusion was restricted to participants for whom at least one PBMC sample before ART initiation and at least two post-ART samples were available. Treatment was received in the United States of America by all participants with HIV. Before DNA extraction, cryopreserved samples containing about 0.95-10 million PBMC were thawed and washed. At the time of the earliest PBMC sample, participants with HIV were aged between roughly 23 and 60 years. Each participant contributed PBMC samples from 1-4 timepoints before ART initiation and 2-8 timepoints after ART initiation, with a median of 7 samples. Serial HIV viral load, CD4+ T-cell count, ART history and demographic data were obtained for every participant. Genomic DNA was extracted from unsorted PBMC with a Qiagen kit on a QIAcube, with processing performed in batches of 12 samples. The sample is drawn from a study of long-term antiretroviral therapy in people with HIV (dated by TCRdb to 2021 to 2024). Turning to the overall study: The earliest samples were collected roughly a decade before the 2015 WHO recommendation for immediate ART, at a time when ART was usually postponed until CD4 counts fell. This retrospective serial study examined whether starting ART and sustained HIV suppression were associated with changes in the composition and diversity of the TRB repertoire in peripheral blood. A total of 192 cryopreserved PBMC samples were contributed to the cohort by 30 adults with confirmed HIV infection, with samples collected serially over a mean of approximately six years (range 1-12). Of the roughly 27 participants with HIV, more than 10 were female. No cross-contamination during QIAcube processing was shown when test extractions of a monoclonal T-cell line were performed alongside approximately 32 polyclonal samples.

The junction shows trimming of 5 bases on V and 5 bases on J, and the gene matches do not reach 14 bases of it. The CDR3, cysteine through phenylalanine, is 16 amino acids long. Only the CDR3 DNA is retained, 48 bases long and in frame from the first base. For CDR1 and CDR2, the germline V gene (reference sequence) lists LNHDA and SQIVND. On the study overall, not on this receptor specifically: The samples were dated from about 2004 to 2018, and the ART regimens that were used may be less effective than current ART regimens. Since PBMC availability was limited, sequencing covered only the TCR beta chain, with no alpha chain pairing. CDR3 length ranges in HIV repertoires were narrower than in controls, and network structure suggested an antigen-experienced repertoire with only a slight naive shift after ART. Because cell numbers in pre-ART samples were limited, unsorted PBMC were profiled instead of sorted CD4+ and CD8+ T cells. Inferences about post-ART repertoire changes were limited because no data were available on ART adherence, viral resistance or therapy changes. ART initiation was associated with a significant increase in TRB diversity, but diversity stayed significantly below transplant donor controls even after long-term ART. The repertoire was dominated across all time points by expanded TRB clones identified before ART initiation, although this dominance was seen to fluctuate and to decrease in many PLHIV after ART.

The TCR originated in a woman aged 25 to 39 with HIV. The receptor chain draws on TRBV19 and TRBJ2-5, with TRBD1 matching 7 junction bases. Sequenced material: unsorted PBMCs, taken 4.4 years before starting antiretroviral therapy. Here is the DNA: TGTGCCAGTAGTTCGTCCACCGCCGCGACAGGGGAGACCCAGTACTTC. Its coded protein is CASSSSTAATGETQYF.